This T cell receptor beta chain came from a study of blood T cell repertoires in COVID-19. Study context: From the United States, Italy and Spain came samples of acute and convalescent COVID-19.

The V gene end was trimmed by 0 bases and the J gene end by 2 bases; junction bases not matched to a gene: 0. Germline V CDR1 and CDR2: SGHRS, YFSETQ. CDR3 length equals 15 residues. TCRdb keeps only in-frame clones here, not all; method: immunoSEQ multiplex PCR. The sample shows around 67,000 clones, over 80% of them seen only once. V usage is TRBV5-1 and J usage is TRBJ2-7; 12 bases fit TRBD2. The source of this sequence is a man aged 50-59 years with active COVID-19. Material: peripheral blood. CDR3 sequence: CASSLGTSGTYEQYF. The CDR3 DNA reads TGCGCCAGCAGCTTGGGGACTAGCGGGACCTACGAGCAGTACTTC.